This T cell receptor beta chain was identified in a study of CD8 T cells in Susac syndrome. CDR1 and CDR2 (germline): LNHDA, SQIVND (reference sequence). The CDR3 length is 15 residues. V was pared by 6 bases and J by 4 bases, with 10 bases of the junction left unmatched. TCR beta sequences were obtained from blood CD8+ and CD4+ T cells. The controls were healthy donors who were matched for age and sex. Bulk CD8+ and CD4+ cells came from magnetic negative isolation; CD8+ TEMRA by FACS. Reverse transcription used 0.5 to 1 ug RNA and random hexamers. TCR beta CDR3 was amplified by immunoSEQ covering 54 Vbeta and 13 Jbeta. TCRdb fed the immunoSEQ multiplex PCR reads into MiXCR, producing one record per CDR3 protein. The table lists more than 100,000 distinct CDR3 sequences, 90% to 95% of them singletons.

The chain is built from TRBV19 and TRBJ2-5, with 8 bases that match TRBD1. The clonotype originates from a human donor in good health. Sequenced input: CD4+ T cells from PBMCs. The chain's CDR3 is CASRSGGPRRETQYF. In nucleotides, the CDR3 is TGTGCCAGTAGATCAGGGGGCCCGAGGCGAGAGACCCAGTACTTC. Full variable domain (missing parts from reference TRBV19 and TRBJ2-5): DGGITQSPKYLFRKEGQNVTLSCEQNLNHDAMYWYRQDPGQGLRLIYYSQIVNDFQKGDIAEGYSVSREKKESFPLTVTSAQKNPTAFYLCASRSGGPRRETQYFGPGTRLLVL.